There are many counts of the clone carrying this TCR beta chain. The antigen is unknown. This specimen comes from a study of T cell clonality in common variable immunodeficiency. Regarding the study as a whole: Compared with controls, CVID subjects had fewer shared TCRbeta clones.

Some clones are missing from TCRdb's copy, which holds only in-frame ones; the method was immunoSEQ multiplex PCR. This record lists approximately 81,000 clones, none seen once only, and the top ten clones contain 0.8%. Sequenced: peripheral blood mononuclear cells. This receptor was obtained from a person aged 18-69 years in good health.

Incomplete CDR3 DNA: TGTGCCAGCAGTCCCTTGTCGCAGACCTACGAG. It is translated as CASSPLSQTYE. The whole CDR3 sequence is CASSPLSQTYEQYF. The rearrangement links TRBV12-3 or TRBV12-4 to TRBJ2-7; D is unclear. Sequencing ends 3 residues short of the CDR3 end; the germline J gene provides the rest. This CDR3 contains 14 residues. V was clipped by 5 bases and J by 2 bases, with 13 bases between them.